The 10 T cell receptor beta chains below were found in one sample sequenced in a study of T cells in Graves' hyperthyroidism and ophthalmopathy. RNA transcripts yielded amplified TCR beta CDR3 regions. Carried out on the TCR CDR3, a first-round RT-PCR used the HTBI primer set. TCRdb reprocessed the multiplex PCR reads with MiXCR, giving one entry per CDR3 protein. The table has approximately 590,000 distinct CDR3 sequences, about 45% seen once; the top ten hold about 7.8%. Sequencing was done on a sample of peripheral blood or thyroid tissue (not recorded which). The receptors shown here come from a woman aged 18-35 years with Graves' hyperthyroidism.

This chain joins TRBV29-1 and TRBJ2-3, with a possible D match to TRBD2 (7 bases). Trimming removed 0 bases from V and 2 bases from J, with 12 bases in between. The CDR3 runs 15 residues. Germline V gene data show CDR1 as SQVTM and CDR2 as ANQGSEA. The CDR3 sequence: CSVEEEGGPTDTQYF. The CDR3 coding sequence is TGCAGCGTTGAAGAAGAGGGGGGGCCCACAGATACGCAGTATTTT.

There are a few counts of this clonotype. V gene TRBV2 combines with J gene TRBJ1-4; TRBD1 might be the D (5 bases). The CDR3 is 12 amino acids. Trimming stripped 9 bases from V and 7 bases from J, with 12 bases between. Germline V lookup: CDR1 SNHLY, CDR2 FYNNEI. CDR3 sequence: CARAGTSEKLFF. The CDR3 DNA reads as TGTGCCAGGGCCGGGACGAGTGAAAAACTGTTTTTT.

This clonotype was counted at least ten times. This sequence joins TRBV2 and TRBJ2-7; 7 nucleotides agree with TRBD2. The CDR3 contains 12 residues. J lost 9 bases, V lost 4 bases, and 6 bases had no gene match. Germline V CDR1 and CDR2: SNHLY, FYNNEI. CDR3 DNA sequence: TGTGCCAGCAGTGGCTCTGCTAGCGGGCAGTACTTC. Translation gives CASSGSASGQYF.

The gene calls are TRBV5-1 and TRBJ1-1; D may be TRBD1 (5 bases). The CDR3 is 14 amino acids. CDR1 SGHRS and CDR2 YFSETQ come from the germline V gene. V was clipped by 4 bases and J by 6 bases, with 16 bases between them. The CDR3 bases are TGCGCCAGCAGCCAACCAGGGAATCGCGCTGAAGCTTTCTTT. This translates into CASSQPGNRAEAFF.

This clonotype occurred a few times. This chain links TRBV7-9 with TRBJ2-7, with D uncertain. The CDR3 extends over 16 amino acids. V was pared by 0 bases and J by 5 bases, with 17 bases between. Germline values: CDR1 SEHNR, CDR2 FQNEAQ (reference sequence). The CDR3 region is CASSLATASLYDEQYF. For the CDR3, the DNA is TGTGCCAGCAGCTTAGCTACGGCCTCCCTTTACGACGAGCAGTACTTC.

The rearrangement uses TRBV5-1 and TRBJ1-1; D is unresolved. V lost 0 bases to trimming and J lost 2 bases, with 11 bases between them. Per the germline V gene, CDR1 is SGHRS and CDR2 is YFSETQ. The CDR3 is made up of 15 amino acids. CDR3 nucleotide sequence: TGCGCCAGCAGCTTGGAGGCCAGGCTTAACACTGAAGCTTTCTTT. Translated, it gives CASSLEARLNTEAFF. Combining the CDR3 with reference TRBV5-1 and TRBJ1-1 gives the whole variable domain KAGVTQTPRYLIKTRGQQVTLSCSPISGHRSVSWYQQTPGQGLQFLFEYFSETQRNKGNFPGRFSGRQFSNSRSEMNVSTLELGDSALYLCASSLEARLNTEAFFGQGTRLTVV.

This rearrangement joins TRBV6-1 to TRBJ1-3; D unclear. The CDR3 runs to 17 residues. V was pared by 7 bases and J by 0 bases, with 19 bases between. The germline V gene encodes CDR1 MNHNS and CDR2 SASEGT. CDR3 sequence: CASNWWSDGSSGNTIYF. CDR3 in DNA: TGTGCCAGCAACTGGTGGTCGGATGGTAGCTCTGGAAACACCATATATTTT.

At least ten counts were recorded for this clonotype. The genes are TRBV10-3 and TRBJ1-2, with a possible D match to TRBD1 (5 bases). The CDR3 has 15 residues. V lost 3 bases, J lost 7 bases, and 18 bases lay in between. CDR1 and CDR2 from the germline V gene are ENHRY and SYGVKD. CDR3 residues: CAISDRGEGFGGYTF. CDR3 bases: TGTGCCATCAGTGATCGAGGGGAAGGGTTCGGTGGCTACACCTTC.

This clonotype was seen more than once but under ten times. This sequence joins TRBV12-3 or TRBV12-4 and TRBJ2-7; 8 bases map to TRBD2. Trimming took 3 bases from V and 9 from J; bases not matched to a gene: 16. The CDR3 covers 16 residues. Here the CDR3 DNA reads TGTGCCAGCAGTTTTCCGCCGACTAGCGTACTAAAAGGGCAGTACTTC. This gives the protein CASSFPPTSVLKGQYF.

This clonotype was recorded many times. The chain uses TRBV5-1 and TRBJ1-1; tentative D call: TRBD1 (5 bases). CDR1 and CDR2 (germline): SGHRS, YFSETQ. V gave up 4 bases and J gave up 7 bases, with 14 bases separating them. This CDR3 is 13 amino acids long. The CDR3 sequence: CASSPISQGEAFF. The CDR3 DNA is TGCGCCAGCAGCCCTATTTCCCAGGGTGAAGCTTTCTTT.